This T cell receptor (beta chain) was found in a study of shared clonotypes between healthy human individuals. Study context: Used for every donor were three CD4 naive, three CD4 memory, two CD8 naive and one CD8 memory plate. Study observations and caveats: Sharing across four donors was highest in naive CD4 (approximately 5%) and lowest in memory CD8 (roughly 0.4%).

For this clone: Its cognate antigen is unknown. One end of the junction fails to match germline, which may point to a read error.

The length of the CDR3 is 14 residues. Germline V gene lookup returns CDR1 SGHTA and CDR2 FQGNSA. The assay was carried out at the deep level. Using immunoSEQ multiplex PCR, the repertoire was profiled, and TCRdb retains in-frame clones only, with some absent. The sample yields 1 million to 1.2 million clones, approximately 80% seen once. The chain employs TRBV7-2 and TRBJ2-5, with 11 nucleotides matching TRBD2. The J call may be mistaken, given a closer DNA end match to TRBJ2-7. Specimen: memory CD4+ T cells from PBMCs. As to subset: CD45RA-negative fraction. The clonotype comes from a man between 18 and 35 years old in good health. Some clones in this sample may be carry-over from other donors' samples. CDR3 in amino acids: CASSLAGGPYEQYF. As DNA, the CDR3 is TGTGCCAGCAGCCTAGCGGGAGGCCCTTACGAGCAGTACTTC.